These 12 T cell receptor beta chains were all obtained from the same sample, sequenced in a study of cytomegalovirus exposure and HLA in healthy donors. The PCR had 60 Vbeta and 13 Jbeta primers. Using immunoSEQ multiplex PCR, the repertoire was profiled, and TCRdb retains in-frame clones only, with some absent. In the table there are some 67,000 clones, roughly 75% of which are singletons. The sequencing sample was made of PBMCs. These receptor sequences come from a man aged 55 to 69 in good health and CMV-seropositive.

Here the CDR3 DNA reads TGTGCCAGCAGCCCACGACTAGCGGGGTCCTACAATGAGCAGTTCTTC. Encoded protein: CASSPRLAGSYNEQFF. This sequence joins TRBV27 and TRBJ2-1; 11 nucleotides agree with TRBD2. Germline-derived CDR1 and CDR2 are MNHEY and SMNVEV (reference sequence). The length of the CDR3 is 16 residues. The V and J ends lost 6 bases and 1 base, in that order; junction bases with no gene match: 5.

This chain links TRBV5-1 with TRBJ1-1, with 9 bases matching TRBD1. The germline CDR1 and CDR2 sequences are SGHRS and YFSETQ. The CDR3 consists of 15 residues. Unmatched junction bases numbered 6, after V lost 2 bases and J lost 4 bases. CDR3 in amino acids: CASSFTGGGITEAFF. DNA of the CDR3: TGCGCCAGCAGCTTTACAGGGGGCGGTATCACTGAAGCTTTCTTT.

The chain joins TRBV28 to TRBJ2-7; D call uncertain. Germline assignment: CDR1 MDHEN and CDR2 SYDVKM. The CDR3 extends over 13 amino acids. Trimming cost V 7 bases and J 4 bases, with 14 bases left between them. The DNA of the CDR3 is TGTGCCAGCACCCCGCCCCTAACGTACGAGCAGTACTTC. This sequence encodes CASTPPLTYEQYF.

The V call is TRBV5-5, the J call TRBJ1-2; D remains ambiguous. Per germline, CDR1 SGHKS and CDR2 YYEKEE (reference sequence). This CDR3 contains 12 residues. V was pared by 5 bases and J by 2 bases, with 7 bases between. The DNA of the CDR3 is TGTGCCAGCAGAGCCGAAAACTATGGCTACACCTTC. This encodes CASRAENYGYTF. Combining the CDR3 with reference TRBV5-5 and TRBJ1-2 gives the whole variable domain DAGVTQSPTHLIKTRGQQVTLRCSPISGHKSVSWYQQVLGQGPQFIFQYYEKEERGRGNFPDRFSARQFPNYSSELNVNALLLGDSALYLCASRAENYGYTFGSGTRLTVV.

The sample holds one count of this clone. The gene calls are TRBV6-1 and TRBJ1-3; 8 bases line up with TRBD1. The V gene end was trimmed by 3 bases and the J gene end by 2 bases; junction bases not matched to a gene: 6. The CDR3 consists of 16 residues. Germline values: CDR1 MNHNS, CDR2 SASEGT. The CDR3 bases are TGTGCCAGCAGTGAGCGGACAGGGTCCCCTGGAAACACCATATATTTT. Residues: CASSERTGSPGNTIYF.

This clone was seen a few times. The V call is TRBV7-6, the J call TRBJ1-2; a weak D match, TRBD1 (6 bases). The germline gives CDR1 SGHVS, CDR2 FNYEAQ. V was cut by 4 bases and J by 2 bases, with 17 bases left in between. The CDR3 sequence is 16 residues long. The CDR3 spells CASSSGLPGGNYGYTF. The CDR3 DNA sequence: TGTGCCAGCAGCTCCGGACTTCCGGGGGGCAACTATGGCTACACCTTC.

The chain employs TRBV11-3 and TRBJ2-7, with 9 nucleotides matching TRBD1. The CDR3 contains 16 residues. Germline CDR1 and CDR2: SGHNT and YENEEA. The junction had 11 bases not matched to a gene; V was cut back by 5 bases and J by 3 bases. The CDR3 coding sequence is TGTGCCAGCAGCCTAACTTTAGGGACAGGGAACTACGAGCAGTACTTC. Translation gives CASSLTLGTGNYEQYF.

The J gene is TRBJ2-5, the V gene TRBV9; TRBD2 agrees at 10 bases. Germline V gene sequence: CDR1 SGDLS, CDR2 YYNGEE. V shed 5 bases, J shed 5 bases, and the junction held 6 bases outside the gene matches. This CDR3 has 14 amino acids. The CDR3 here is CASSKAGGRETQYF. Written as DNA, the CDR3 is TGTGCCAGCAGTAAAGCGGGGGGGCGGGAGACCCAGTACTTC.

The chain joins TRBV5-1 to TRBJ1-1; 8 bases align to TRBD1. Germline lookup yields CDR1 SGHRS and CDR2 YFSETQ. V lost 4 bases and J lost 3; bases outside the gene matches: 8. The CDR3 spans 15 residues. The chain's CDR3 is CASSRTGTGHTEAFF. CDR3 nucleotide sequence: TGCGCCAGCAGCAGAACCGGGACAGGTCACACTGAAGCTTTCTTT. Full variable domain (missing parts from reference TRBV5-1 and TRBJ1-1): KAGVTQTPRYLIKTRGQQVTLSCSPISGHRSVSWYQQTPGQGLQFLFEYFSETQRNKGNFPGRFSGRQFSNSRSEMNVSTLELGDSALYLCASSRTGTGHTEAFFGQGTRLTVV.

The chain carries TRBV7-2 and TRBJ2-2, with 10 bases aligning to TRBD2. The CDR3 sequence is 17 residues long. V lost 0 bases to trimming and J lost 1 base; unmatched junction nucleotides: 2. CDR1 and CDR2 from the germline V gene are SGHTA and FQGNSA. CDR3 nucleotides: TGTGCCAGCAGCTTAGCGCGGACTAGCGGGAACACCGGGGAGCTGTTTTTT. Its translation is CASSLARTSGNTGELFF.

The chain joins TRBV10-1 to TRBJ2-1, with TRBD1 matching over 9 bases. With V trimmed by 2 bases and J by 4 bases, 6 bases remained unmatched. CDR3 length equals 16 residues. CDR1 is WNHNN, CDR2 SYGVQD, per germline (reference sequence). DNA of the CDR3: TGCGCCAGCAGTGAGACAACAGGGGGCTGGTACAATGAGCAGTTCTTC. This codes for CASSETTGGWYNEQFF.

The J gene is TRBJ2-2, the V gene TRBV5-1, with TRBD1 matching over 11 bases. This CDR3 contains 16 residues. Germline V gene data show CDR1 as SGHRS and CDR2 as YFSETQ. V lost 4 bases to trimming and J lost 6 bases; unmatched junction nucleotides: 8. The CDR3 is CASSPFRTGGPGELFF. CDR3 DNA: TGCGCCAGCAGCCCCTTTAGGACAGGGGGCCCCGGGGAGCTGTTTTTT.